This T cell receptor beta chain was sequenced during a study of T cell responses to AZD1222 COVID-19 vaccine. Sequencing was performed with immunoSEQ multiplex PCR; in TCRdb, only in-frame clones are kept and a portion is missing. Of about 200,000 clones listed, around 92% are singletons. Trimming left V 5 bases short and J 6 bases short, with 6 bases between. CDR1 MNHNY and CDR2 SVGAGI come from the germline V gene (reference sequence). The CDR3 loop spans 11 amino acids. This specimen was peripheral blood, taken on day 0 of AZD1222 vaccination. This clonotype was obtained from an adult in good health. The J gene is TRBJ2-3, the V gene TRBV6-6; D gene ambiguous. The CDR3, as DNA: TGTGCCAGCAGTGGAGTCGATACGCAGTATTTT. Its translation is CASSGVDTQYF.